These 25 T cell receptor beta chains originate from one sample sequenced in a study of cytomegalovirus exposure and HLA in healthy donors. Primers: 60 Vbeta forward and 13 Jbeta reverse. Generated by immunoSEQ multiplex PCR, the TCRdb table keeps only in-frame clones and is missing some. There are 130,000 or so clones in the sample; roughly 82% occur only once, and around 5.5% lies in the top ten. The sequenced material came from PBMCs. The receptors derive from a young man in good health and CMV-seropositive.

The genes are TRBV9 and TRBJ2-7; D may be TRBD2 (5 bases). Germline values: CDR1 SGDLS, CDR2 YYNGEE. This CDR3 spans 14 amino acids. V was pared by 4 bases and J by 1 base, with 12 bases between. The CDR3 bases are TGTGCCAGCAGCCTCGGAGGTGATTCCTACGAGCAGTACTTC. The encoded protein is CASSLGGDSYEQYF.

The chain joins TRBV13 to TRBJ1-1; a weak D match, TRBD1 (5 bases). Germline CDR1 is PRHDT and CDR2 is FYEKMQ (reference sequence). The length of the CDR3 is 15 residues. Trimming pared 2 bases from V and 2 bases from J, leaving 12 bases between. The CDR3: CASSLLRGANTEAFF. The CDR3 DNA follows: TGTGCCAGCAGCTTATTAAGGGGCGCCAACACTGAAGCTTTCTTT.

V usage is TRBV25-1 and J usage is TRBJ2-5; TRBD2 aligns across 12 bases. From germline, CDR1 is MGHDK and CDR2 SYGVNS. The CDR3 totals 16 residues. V was clipped by 7 bases and J by 2 bases; unmatched bases: 8. The DNA for the CDR3 is TGTGCCAGCACCGCGAGGACTAGCGGGGTACAAGAGACCCAGTACTTC. Amino acids: CASTARTSGVQETQYF.

The V call is TRBV6-5, the J call TRBJ1-3; D perhaps matches TRBD1 (6 bases). CDR1 is MNHEY, CDR2 SVGAGI, per germline. V shed 6 bases and J shed 2 bases, with 11 bases lying between them. The CDR3 has 14 residues. The CDR3 DNA follows: TGTGCCAGCAGCCCCGCAGGGGCTGGAAACACCATATATTTT. As protein: CASSPAGAGNTIYF.

The chain joins TRBV11-2 to TRBJ2-5, with a possible D match to TRBD1 (6 bases). Between the trimmed V and J ends, which lost 2 bases and 3 bases, there was a span of 13 bases. The CDR3 covers 15 residues. The V gene's germline CDR1 is SGHAT and CDR2 FQNNGV. Here the CDR3 reads CASSLIWGQEETQYF. CDR3 in DNA: TGTGCCAGCAGCTTAATCTGGGGGCAGGAAGAGACCCAGTACTTC.

V is TRBV6-5 and J is TRBJ1-1; D is uncertain. The CDR3 loop spans 13 amino acids. CDR1 is MNHEY and CDR2 is SVGAGI in the germline V gene. The germline V and J ends were trimmed by 1 base and 8 bases, with 11 bases remaining between them. CDR3 nucleotides: TGTGCCAGCAGTTACTACTCGGGGAAGGAAGCTTTCTTT. As protein: CASSYYSGKEAFF.

The gene calls are TRBV5-4 and TRBJ1-2; D is possibly TRBD1 (6 bases). The V end was cut by 4 bases, the J end by 3 bases, with 16 bases between. CDR1 is SGHNT, CDR2 YYREEE, per germline (reference sequence). The CDR3 spans 15 residues. The CDR3 loop reads CASSRDSGVDYGYTF. CDR3 nucleotide sequence: TGTGCCAGCAGCCGAGACTCAGGGGTAGACTATGGCTACACCTTC.

This clone was observed a handful of times. The chain is built from TRBV4-1 and TRBJ1-1, with a weak D call TRBD1 (6 bases). CDR1 and CDR2 (germline): MGHRA, YSYEKL. V was clipped by 0 bases and J by 4 bases, with 9 bases between them. There are 14 residues in the CDR3. The CDR3 loop reads CASSQEGASTEAFF. The CDR3 DNA reads TGCGCCAGCAGCCAAGAGGGGGCGAGCACTGAAGCTTTCTTT.

V and J are TRBV6-5 and TRBJ1-1; no clear D. Looked up from germline, CDR1 is MNHEY and CDR2 is SVGAGI. CDR3 length: 13 amino acids. The V end was cut by 0 bases, the J end by 3 bases, with 5 bases between. CDR3 in amino acids: CASSYSTDTEAFF. The CDR3 DNA follows: TGTGCCAGCAGTTACTCAACGGACACTGAAGCTTTCTTT.

The chain carries TRBV7-3 and TRBJ2-3, with a possible D match to TRBD1 (5 bases). There are 14 residues in the CDR3. Deletions cut 5 bases from V and 2 bases from J, with 11 bases between. Germline CDR1 reads SGHTA; CDR2 reads FQGTGA. The CDR3 is CASSLLGDTDTQYF. CDR3 in DNA: TGTGCCAGCAGCCTCCTAGGGGACACAGATACGCAGTATTTT.

This clone was observed a single time. V gene TRBV5-8 combines with J gene TRBJ1-1; 8 bases map to TRBD1. The CDR3 is 17 amino acids. The V segment lost 4 bases and the J segment 4 bases; nucleotides outside the gene matches: 15. Germline V gives CDR1 SGHTS, CDR2 YDEGEE. This CDR3 is CASSGGRWTGSSTEAFF. DNA for the CDR3: TGTGCCAGCAGCGGGGGGAGATGGACAGGGTCGAGCACTGAAGCTTTCTTT.

This clone appeared a single time. V and J are TRBV5-1 and TRBJ2-5; 7 bases match TRBD1. With 3 bases clipped from V and 2 bases from J, the junction kept 7 bases outside the gene matches. CDR1 is SGHRS and CDR2 is YFSETQ in the germline V gene. This CDR3 is built from 15 residues. This CDR3 is CASSWTGSAQETQYF. The CDR3 nucleotides are TGCGCCAGCAGCTGGACAGGCTCAGCTCAAGAGACCCAGTACTTC.

The chain combines TRBV10-3 with TRBJ1-1; the match to TRBD1 covers 7 bases. Trimming removed 2 bases from V and 8 bases from J; junction bases left unmatched: 5. Germline values: CDR1 ENHRY, CDR2 SYGVKD. The CDR3 contains 13 residues. The CDR3 DNA follows: TGTGCCATCAGTGAGCTCGGGACAGAAGAAGCTTTCTTT. Amino acid sequence: CAISELGTEEAFF.

This clone showed up just once. The chain recombines TRBV10-3 with TRBJ2-6; 8 bases are shared with TRBD1. CDR1 is ENHRY and CDR2 is SYGVKD in the germline V gene. V was pared by 4 bases and J by 0 bases, with 5 bases of the junction left unmatched. This CDR3 region has 17 residues. The CDR3 DNA follows: TGTGCCATCAGTGCTCCGGGACAGGACTCTGGGGCCAACGTCCTGACTTTC. Protein sequence: CAISAPGQDSGANVLTF.

The chain carries TRBV29-1 and TRBJ1-1; 9 bases agree with TRBD1. This CDR3 contains 16 residues. With V trimmed by 4 bases and J by 4 bases, 13 bases remained unmatched. Per the germline V gene, CDR1 is SQVTM and CDR2 is ANQGSEA. The CDR3, as DNA: TGCAGCGTTGTAGGGGCGGCGGGACAGGGTTTCACTGAAGCTTTCTTT. This codes for CSVVGAAGQGFTEAFF.

The chain has TRBV7-9 and TRBJ2-7, with D maybe TRBD2 (5 bases). Germline loops: CDR1 SEHNR, CDR2 FQNEAQ (reference sequence). CDR3 size: 14 residues. V lost 5 bases, J lost 1 base, and 12 bases lay in between. The CDR3 sequence: CASSADSISYEQYF. In nucleotides, the CDR3 is TGTGCCAGCAGCGCGGACTCGATATCCTACGAGCAGTACTTC.

This chain links TRBV11-1 with TRBJ2-2; D unclear. Germline CDR1 reads SGHAT; CDR2 reads FQDESV (reference sequence). The germline V and J ends were trimmed by 2 bases and 0 bases, with 10 bases remaining between them. The CDR3 is 16 amino acids. In DNA form, the CDR3 reads TGTGCCAGCAGCTTACCTCGCGAAGCGAACACCGGGGAGCTGTTTTTT. Its translation is CASSLPREANTGELFF.

The CDR3: CSAVMNTEAFF. The CDR3 nucleotides are TGCAGTGCTGTTATGAACACTGAAGCTTTCTTT. The chain employs TRBV20-1 and TRBJ1-1; no clear D gene. CDR1 is DFQATT and CDR2 is SNEGSKA in the germline V gene (reference sequence). There are 11 residues in the CDR3. Trimming removed 5 bases at V and 0 bases at J, with 4 bases between.

Comment on this clone: Compared with germline, one end of the junction differs, possibly owing to a read error. The rearrangement links TRBV5-5 to TRBJ2-7; 8 bases map to TRBD1. CDR1 and CDR2 (germline): SGHKS, YYEKEE (reference sequence). The CDR3 covers 13 residues. The CDR3 loop reads CASSLQMGQVTTF. CDR3 sequence (DNA): TGTGCCAGCAGCTTGCAAATGGGACAGGTAACAACCTTC.

The rearrangement joins TRBV5-6 to TRBJ1-2; 9 positions agree with TRBD1. This CDR3 region has 14 residues. Looked up from germline, CDR1 is SGHDT and CDR2 is YYEEEE. Trimming removed 5 bases from V and 5 bases from J; junction bases left unmatched: 7. In nucleotides, the CDR3 is TGTGCCAGCAGTAGAAGGACAGGGGTATATGGCTACACCTTC. Translation: CASSRRTGVYGYTF.

The chain employs TRBV25-1 and TRBJ2-5, with 7 bases identical to TRBD1. Germline CDR1 and CDR2: MGHDK and SYGVNS. This CDR3 region has 16 residues. The J segment lost 0 bases and the V segment lost 1 base, leaving 5 bases of the junction unmatched. The CDR3 nucleotides read TGTGCCAGCAGTGAATTTAGGGGGCAATACCAAGAGACCCAGTACTTC. This translates into CASSEFRGQYQETQYF.

This clone was recorded only once. This sequence joins TRBV5-6 and TRBJ1-3, with 9 bases aligning to TRBD1. Germline assignment: CDR1 SGHDT and CDR2 YYEEEE. The CDR3 sequence is 16 residues long. V shed 5 bases, J shed 0 bases, and the junction held 6 bases outside the gene matches. The CDR3 DNA sequence: TGTGCCAGCAGTTTCCGGACAGGGGCCTCTGGAAACACCATATATTTT. Protein product: CASSFRTGASGNTIYF.

The chain couples TRBV12-5 to TRBJ1-5; no definite D call. Germline CDR1 and CDR2: LGHNT and FRNRAP. Deletions cut 6 bases from V and 0 bases from J, with 18 bases between. This CDR3 region has 17 residues. CDR3 DNA sequence: TGTGCTAGTGGCACGGAGTTTAAGTCGGCTAGCAATCAGCCCCAGCATTTT. Its translation is CASGTEFKSASNQPQHF.

This chain joins TRBV27 and TRBJ2-5; 8 positions agree with TRBD2. The DNA end is a closer match to TRBJ2-7, so the J assignment may be wrong. CDR1 and CDR2 from the germline V gene are MNHEY and SMNVEV (reference sequence). The CDR3 covers 15 residues. The CDR3 is CASSLAGGGAYEQYF. The CDR3 DNA reads TGTGCCAGCAGTTTAGCGGGGGGAGGGGCCTACGAGCAGTACTTC.

V and J are TRBV11-1 and TRBJ1-3, with D perhaps TRBD1 (5 bases). CDR1 is SGHAT and CDR2 is FQDESV in the germline V gene (reference sequence). The CDR3 consists of 15 residues. V was pared by 4 bases and J by 0 bases, with 10 bases between. CDR3 amino acids: CASSSRQNSGNTIYF. The DNA of the CDR3 is TGTGCCAGCAGCTCCAGACAGAACTCTGGAAACACCATATATTTT.